This T cell receptor beta chain was retrieved from a study of blood T cells in healthy people across ages. With regard to this clonotype: Antigen unknown.

Study-wide findings and caveats: Older individuals had lower TCR beta diversity per million T cells (the decline was roughly linear).

Primed by a sample-barcoded 5' primer and a J-beta primer mix, a second PCR proceeded for about 7 to 12 cycles. A tag from a template-switch adaptor with 12 random nucleotides marked each cDNA molecule. From the 5' RACE reads, TCRdb called clonotypes with MiXCR, one entry per CDR3 protein. The table shows roughly 730,000 distinct CDR3 sequences, with more than 55% occurring only once. This CDR3 spans 14 amino acids. Germline CDR1 reads SNHLY; CDR2 reads FYNNEI. V gave up 6 bases and J gave up 4 bases; unmatched junction bases: 7. The sample consisted of blood. This clonotype originated in a man aged 35 to 55 in good health. The gene calls are TRBV2 and TRBJ2-5; 8 bases line up with TRBD2. This chain's CDR3 is CASSSGGLSETQYF. DNA of the CDR3: TGTGCCAGCAGCTCGGGGGGGCTGTCAGAGACCCAGTACTTC.